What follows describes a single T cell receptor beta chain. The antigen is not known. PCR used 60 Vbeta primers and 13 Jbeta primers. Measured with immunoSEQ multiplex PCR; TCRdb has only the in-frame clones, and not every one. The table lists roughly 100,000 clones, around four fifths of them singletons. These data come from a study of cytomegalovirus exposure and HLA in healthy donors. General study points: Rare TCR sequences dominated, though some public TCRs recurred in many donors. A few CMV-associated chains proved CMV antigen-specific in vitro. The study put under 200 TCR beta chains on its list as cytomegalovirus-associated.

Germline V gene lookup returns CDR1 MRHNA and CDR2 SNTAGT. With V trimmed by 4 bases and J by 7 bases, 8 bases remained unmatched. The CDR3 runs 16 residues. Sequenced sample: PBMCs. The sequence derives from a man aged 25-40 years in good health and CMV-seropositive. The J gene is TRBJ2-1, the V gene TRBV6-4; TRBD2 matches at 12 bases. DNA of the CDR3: TGTGCCAGCAGTGCAGCTAGCGGGAGGGCCGCGAATGAGCAGTTCTTC. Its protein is CASSAASGRAANEQFF.